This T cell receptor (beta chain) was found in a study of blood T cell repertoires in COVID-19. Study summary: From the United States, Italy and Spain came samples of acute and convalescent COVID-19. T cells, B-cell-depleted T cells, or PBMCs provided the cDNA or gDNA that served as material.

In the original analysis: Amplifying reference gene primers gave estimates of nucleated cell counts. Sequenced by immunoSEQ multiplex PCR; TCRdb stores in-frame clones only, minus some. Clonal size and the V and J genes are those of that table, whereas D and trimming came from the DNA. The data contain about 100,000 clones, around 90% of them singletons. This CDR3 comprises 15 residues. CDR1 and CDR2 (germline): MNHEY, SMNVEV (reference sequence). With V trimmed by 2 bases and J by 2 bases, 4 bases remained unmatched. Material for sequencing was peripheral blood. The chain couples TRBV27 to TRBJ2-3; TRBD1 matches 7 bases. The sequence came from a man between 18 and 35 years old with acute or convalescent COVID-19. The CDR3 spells CASSLPGQFTDTQYF. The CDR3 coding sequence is TGTGCCAGCAGTTTACCGGGACAGTTCACAGATACGCAGTATTTT.